The rows below give T cell receptor beta chains drawn from one sample of a study of blood T cells in healthy people across ages. TCRdb reprocessed the 5' RACE reads with MiXCR, giving one entry per CDR3 protein. The data hold 1.5 million to 2 million distinct CDR3 sequences, with roughly 27% observed a single time. Material: blood. The source of these receptors is a woman aged 25 to 39 in good health. The CDR3 runs from the conserved cysteine through the conserved F or W. Fields, in order: D gene, J gene, clone size, V gene, CDR3 DNA, CDR3 protein. D genes are given only for firm matches. The listing skips clone size in some rows; elsewhere it reads once, few, many or a size class.

.	TRBJ1-5	.	TRBV5-5	TGTGCCAGCAGCTCCGAGGTTGGAGTCCGTCAGCCCCAGCATTTT	CASSSEVGVRQPQHF
.	TRBJ1-4	.	TRBV7-9	TGTGCCAGCACCCCGAGAACTACGGGGGATGGAACTAATGAAAAACTGTTTTTT	CASTPRTTGDGTNEKLFF
.	TRBJ1-1	few	TRBV20-1	TGCAGTGCTAACGCAGGGACGACGAACACTGAAGCTTTCTTT	CSANAGTTNTEAFF
.	TRBJ1-2	.	TRBV4-3	TGCGCCAGCAGCCAAGAGGGCGACGGAGTGGCCTATGGCTACACCTTC	CASSQEGDGVAYGYTF
.	TRBJ2-7	.	TRBV11-2	TGTGCCAGCAGCTTGCTAGCAGGGTCGGGCAATGAGCAGTACTTC	CASSLLAGSGNEQYF
TRBD2	TRBJ2-5	many	TRBV2	TGTGCCAGCAGTGGGACTAGCGGGAGTACAGAAGAGACCCAGTACTTC	CASSGTSGSTEETQYF
.	TRBJ2-5	few	TRBV5-1	TGCGCCAGCAGCTTCGGTGACACGGGCAAAGAGACCCAGTACTTC	CASSFGDTGKETQYF
.	TRBJ2-4	few	TRBV3-1	TGTGCCAGCAGCCAAACCAGAACAGGCATTCAGTACTTC	CASSQTRTGIQYF
.	TRBJ2-7	.	TRBV7-3	TGTGCCAGCAGCCCAGAGACAGGCGAGCAGTACTTC	CASSPETGEQYF
TRBD1	TRBJ1-1	.	TRBV29-1	TGCAGCGTTCGACAGGGTGTGAACACTGAAGCTTTCTTT	CSVRQGVNTEAFF
.	TRBJ1-1	.	TRBV7-9	TGTGCCAGCAGCTTTCCGGGGGGAATGAACACTGAAGCTTTCTTT	CASSFPGGMNTEAFF
.	TRBJ2-5	many	TRBV6-5	TGTGCCAGCAGTAAAGTAAACCAAGAGACCCAGTACTTC	CASSKVNQETQYF
.	TRBJ2-3	.	TRBV7-2	TGTGCCAGCAGCTTATTAGGGACTCGGGAAGATACGCAGTATTTT	CASSLLGTREDTQYF
TRBD1	TRBJ1-1	.	TRBV18	TGTGCCAGCTCACACAGGACAGGGAAGTTAACTGAAGCTTTCTTT	CASSHRTGKLTEAFF
.	TRBJ2-7	many	TRBV4-1	TGCGCCAGCAGCCCCTCAGCGGAGGGTACCTTAAGCTACGAGCAGTACTTC	CASSPSAEGTLSYEQYF
.	TRBJ2-3	.	TRBV12-3/TRBV12-4	TGTGCCAGCGGTCCAGGGTTTATACAGTATTTT	CASGPGFIQYF
.	TRBJ2-5	.	TRBV12-3/TRBV12-4	TGTGCCAGCAGCCTACGGGCAGGGATAAAGACCCAGTACTTC	CASSLRAGIKTQYF
TRBD2	TRBJ2-7	many	TRBV18	TGTGCCAGCTCATCCTCACTAGCGGGGGATGACGAGCAGTACTTC	CASSSSLAGDDEQYF
.	TRBJ2-4	many	TRBV20-1	TGCAGTGCTAGAGCGGCGTCGGAAAACATTCAGTACTTC	CSARAASENIQYF
.	TRBJ1-6	few	TRBV6-1	TGTGCCAGCGGGGACTCAGGGGATTCACCCCTCCACTTT	CASGDSGDSPLHF
.	TRBJ1-1	few	TRBV6-6	TGTGCCAGCAGTTATTTGGAGGGAATGAACACTGAAGCTTTCTTT	CASSYLEGMNTEAFF
.	TRBJ1-2	few	TRBV24-1	TGTGCCACCAGTGCCGACGGACATGCTGCTGGCTACACCTTC	CATSADGHAAGYTF
.	TRBJ2-7	.	TRBV10-3	TGTGCCATCAGTGAGTCCGGTTCTGGCGGAAAGCGGAAATACAATGAGCAGTACTTC	CAISESGSGGKRKYNEQYF
TRBD1	TRBJ1-4	.	TRBV5-1	TGCGCCAGCAGCTTGGAACAGGGGCCGGGGGAAAAACTGTTTTTT	CASSLEQGPGEKLFF
.	TRBJ1-2	.	TRBV7-2	TGTGCCAGCAGCCCGCGTAGACAGGTTAACTATGGCCACACCTTC	CASSPRRQVNYGHTF
TRBD2	TRBJ2-1	.	TRBV27	TGTGCCAGCAATCCCGGGACTAGCGGGAGGAGTAGTGAGCAGTTCTTC	CASNPGTSGRSSEQFF
.	TRBJ1-1	.	TRBV6-2/TRBV6-3	TGTGTCGATCCCCGGGGAGCAGAAACTTTCTTT	CVDPRGAETFF
.	TRBJ1-2	.	TRBV6-1	TGTGCCAGCAGTGAAGTAACAGGCCTCGGTGGCTACACCTTC	CASSEVTGLGGYTF
TRBD1	TRBJ2-5	many	TRBV7-2	TGTGCCAGCAGTTTTAGGGACAGGCAAGAGACCCAGTACTTC	CASSFRDRQETQYF
TRBD2	TRBJ2-1	few	TRBV6-5	TGTGCCAGCAGACGCGGGGGGGCGAACTACAATGAGCAGTTCTTC	CASRRGGANYNEQFF
.	TRBJ2-7	.	TRBV12-3/TRBV12-4	TGTGCCAGCACCAGAAGGGGAGGCGACGAGCAGTACTTC	CASTRRGGDEQYF
TRBD2	TRBJ2-1	.	TRBV6-6	TGTGCCAGCAGGGGGGGACTAAATGAGCAGTTCTTC	CASRGGLNEQFF
.	TRBJ2-7	few	TRBV5-1	TGCGCCAGCAGTCCAGGAAAGTACGACGAGCAGTACTTC	CASSPGKYDEQYF
.	TRBJ2-1	once	TRBV19	TGTGCCACCCAATCCTCTGGGGCGACCACCTACAATGAGCAGTTCTTC	CATQSSGATTYNEQFF
.	TRBJ1-2	many	TRBV6-1	TGTGCCAGCACCACGGGACTTAACTATGGCTACACCTTC	CASTTGLNYGYTF
TRBD1	TRBJ2-7	few	TRBV20-1	TGCAGTGCTAGAGTAGGGACAGGAGGGGGGTACGAGCAGTACTTC	CSARVGTGGGYEQYF
.	TRBJ1-1	.	TRBV29-1	TGCAGTTCTGGACACTCGAACACTGAAGCTTTCTTT	CSSGHSNTEAFF
TRBD1	TRBJ1-2	many	TRBV12-3/TRBV12-4	TGTGCCAGCAGTTCCTCTCGACAGGGAGGGGGCTACACCTTC	CASSSSRQGGGYTF
.	TRBJ2-7	.	TRBV25-1	TGTGCCAGCAGTGAATTGAGGGGGGGGGGACACCTCTACGAGCAGTACTTC	CASSELRGGGHLYEQYF
.	TRBJ2-1	few	TRBV28	TGTGCCAGCAGTTTCCCACAGGATCGAGACAATGAGCAGTTCTTC	CASSFPQDRDNEQFF
.	TRBJ1-3	.	TRBV7-9	TGTGCCAGCAGCGGATCGATAGGGGGAAACACCATATATTTT	CASSGSIGGNTIYF
.	TRBJ1-3	.	TRBV6-6	TGTGCCAGCAGTTACGAGGGGAAGCCTGGAAACACCATATATTTT	CASSYEGKPGNTIYF
.	TRBJ1-4	few	TRBV2	TGTGCCAGCAGTGATTCCGGGAACCTAAATGAAAAACTGTTTTTT	CASSDSGNLNEKLFF
.	TRBJ2-7	few	TRBV5-1	TGCGCCAGCAGCTTGCGGTTGGGGAGCTCCTACGAGCAGTACTTC	CASSLRLGSSYEQYF
.	TRBJ2-7	few	TRBV20-1	TGCAGTGCTAACAATCCTGGGGGAGGATCCTACGAGCAGTACTTC	CSANNPGGGSYEQYF
TRBD2	TRBJ2-2	few	TRBV15	TGTGCCGCCAGCAGAGATCGCGGGACTAGTGACACCGGGGAGCTGTTTTTT	CAASRDRGTSDTGELFF
TRBD1	TRBJ2-7	few	TRBV24-1	TGTGCCACCAGTGATAACAGGGGAAGCTCCTACGAGCAGTACTTC	CATSDNRGSSYEQYF
.	TRBJ1-1	.	TRBV6-1	TGTGCCAGCGAATTGAACACTGAAGCTTTCTTT	CASELNTEAFF
TRBD2	TRBJ2-3	few	TRBV20-1	TGCAGTGCCCCGCTAGCGGGAGCATCAGATGCGCAGTATTTT	CSAPLAGASDAQYF
.	TRBJ2-7	few	TRBV12-5	TGTGCTAGTGGTTTGAAGATAGGACCTCCCTACGAGCAGTACTTC	CASGLKIGPPYEQYF
TRBD1	TRBJ1-2	.	TRBV12-3/TRBV12-4	TGTGCCAGCAGTTTAGCGAGGACAGGGGGCGACGGCTACACCTTC	CASSLARTGGDGYTF